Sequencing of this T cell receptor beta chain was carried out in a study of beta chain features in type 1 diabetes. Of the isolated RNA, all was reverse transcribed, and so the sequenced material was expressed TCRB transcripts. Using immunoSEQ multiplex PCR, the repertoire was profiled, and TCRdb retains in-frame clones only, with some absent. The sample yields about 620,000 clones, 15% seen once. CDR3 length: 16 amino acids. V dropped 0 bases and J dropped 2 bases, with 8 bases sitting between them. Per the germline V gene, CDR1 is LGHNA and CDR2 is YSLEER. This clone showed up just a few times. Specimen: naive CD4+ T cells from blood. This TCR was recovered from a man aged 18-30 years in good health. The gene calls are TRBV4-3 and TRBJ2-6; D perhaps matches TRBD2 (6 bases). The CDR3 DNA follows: TGCGCCAGCAGCCAAGATACGGGGGCTGGGGCCAACGTCCTGACTTTC. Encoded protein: CASSQDTGAGANVLTF.